Presented here are 2 T cell receptor beta chains from one specimen sequenced in a study of blood T cell repertoires in COVID-19. Method: immunoSEQ multiplex PCR; TCRdb's copy keeps in-frame clones and lacks some. Among over 250,000 clones listed, about 88% were seen once. The sequenced sample consisted of peripheral blood. Source of these receptors: a human donor with COVID-19, enrolled during active disease. The donor label of this sample is uncertain.

The chain combines TRBV7-9 with TRBJ1-3, with D possibly being TRBD1 (6 bases). This CDR3 has 10 residues. The germline V gene encodes CDR1 SEHNR and CDR2 FQNEAQ (reference sequence). CDR3 amino acids: CGTEGNTIYF. In DNA form, the CDR3 reads TGTGGGACAGAGGGAAACACCATATATTTT.

The rearrangement links TRBV19 to TRBJ1-1; 8 bases are shared with TRBD1. The ends lost 7 bases at V and 3 bases at J; junction bases unmatched: 10. Germline V gene data show CDR1 as LNHDA and CDR2 as SQIVND (reference sequence). CDR3 length: 15 amino acids. CDR3 in DNA: TGTGCCAGTAATAACAGGGGGATTGGAGACACTGAAGCTTTCTTT. It encodes CASNNRGIGDTEAFF. Supplemented by reference TRBV19 and TRBJ1-1, the full variable domain reads DGGITQSPKYLFRKEGQNVTLSCEQNLNHDAMYWYRQDPGQGLRLIYYSQIVNDFQKGDIAEGYSVSREKKESFPLTVTSAQKNPTAFYLCASNNRGIGDTEAFFGQGTRLTVV.